The 9 T cell receptor beta chains below were found in one sample sequenced in a study of shared clonotypes between healthy human individuals. CD8 cells classed as naive were CD45RO-negative and positively selected for CCR7, excluding terminally differentiated effector memory CD45RA+ cells. Only in-frame clones appear in the TCRdb table, and some are missing; sequencing was by immunoSEQ multiplex PCR. The table has approximately 720,000 clones, about 90% seen once; the top ten hold approximately 22%. The sample consisted of naive CD8+ T cells sorted from blood. The receptors were gathered from a man aged 30 to 39 in good health.

This rearrangement joins TRBV10-3 to TRBJ1-2; 9 positions agree with TRBD1. CDR3 length equals 15 residues. The J segment lost 6 bases and the V segment lost 3 bases, leaving 8 bases of the junction unmatched. Germline CDR1 is ENHRY and CDR2 is SYGVKD. CDR3 nucleotide sequence: TGTGCCATCAGTGAAAACAGGGGGCCGTTAGATGGCTACACCTTC. It specifies CAISENRGPLDGYTF.

This chain uses TRBV2 with TRBJ2-1, with 8 bases fitting TRBD2. The germline V gene encodes CDR1 SNHLY and CDR2 FYNNEI. Trimming removed 6 bases from V and 4 bases from J; junction bases left unmatched: 11. The CDR3 spans 16 residues. CDR3 coding DNA: TGTGCCAGCAGGATTAGCGGGGAACCAGGATACAATGAGCAGTTCTTC. Translation gives CASRISGEPGYNEQFF.

The chain has TRBV7-6 and TRBJ2-2, with TRBD2 as a possible D gene (6 bases). V dropped 2 bases and J dropped 5 bases, with 15 bases sitting between them. There are 16 residues in the CDR3. Germline CDR1 and CDR2: SGHVS and FNYEAQ. The CDR3 sequence is CASSLRGNAYTGELFF. CDR3 DNA: TGTGCCAGCAGCTTACGGGGGAACGCTTATACCGGGGAGCTGTTTTTT.

The chain couples TRBV2 to TRBJ1-5; no clear D gene. This CDR3 is built from 15 residues. Germline lookup yields CDR1 SNHLY and CDR2 FYNNEI. V was shortened by 1 base and J by 9 bases, with 16 bases between the two germline ends. The CDR3 DNA follows: TGTGCCAGCAGTGAAGGTGCAGTTGCTGGTCGGCCCCAGCATTTT. Protein: CASSEGAVAGRPQHF.

The chain has TRBV19 and TRBJ1-2; D call uncertain. V lost 3 bases and J lost 0, with 8 bases in between. The CDR3 has 14 amino acids. Germline lookup yields CDR1 LNHDA and CDR2 SQIVND (reference sequence). In DNA, the CDR3 is TGTGCCAGTAGTATTTCTTTTGCTAACTATGGCTACACCTTC. This translates into CASSISFANYGYTF.

This chain joins TRBV14 and TRBJ1-2; D is possibly TRBD1 (6 bases). CDR1 is SGHDN and CDR2 is FVKESK in the germline V gene. V lost 1 base to trimming and J lost 4 bases, with 16 bases between them. CDR3 length: 16 residues. CDR3 nucleotide sequence: TGTGCCAGCAGCCAAGTCCCCCCGGGGGCACTCTATGGCTACACCTTC. Translating it yields CASSQVPPGALYGYTF.

The gene calls are TRBV4-3 and TRBJ2-3, with TRBD2 matching 11 bases. This CDR3 has 17 residues. J lost 4 bases, V lost 3 bases, and 9 bases had no gene match. Germline CDR1 is LGHNA and CDR2 is YSLEER. CDR3 sequence (DNA): TGCGCCAGCAGCCAGATAACTAGCGGGAGTATTGCAGATACGCAGTATTTT. Amino acid sequence: CASSQITSGSIADTQYF.

This clone was found once. CDR3 DNA: TGTGCCAGCAGTTTAAGTCAGGGGTTTAGCACAGATACGCAGTATTTT. Its translation: CASSLSQGFSTDTQYF. V and J are TRBV28 and TRBJ2-3; D may be TRBD1 (6 bases). The CDR3 has 16 amino acids. Trimming removed 2 bases from V and 0 bases from J, with 12 bases in between. The germline CDR1 and CDR2 sequences are MDHEN and SYDVKM.

The chain uses TRBV29-1 and TRBJ2-1; TRBD2 matches 13 bases. V trimming: 7 bases; J trimming: 6 bases; junction bases outside the gene matches: 12. The germline V gene encodes CDR1 SQVTM and CDR2 ANQGSEA. The CDR3 has 16 residues. DNA of the CDR3: TGCAGCGCCACACTAGCGGGAGGGACCAGGAGCAATGAGCAGTTCTTC. Translating it yields CSATLAGGTRSNEQFF.